This is a list of T cell receptor beta chains from one sample in a study of cytomegalovirus exposure and HLA in healthy donors. TCRdb's table, derived via immunoSEQ multiplex PCR, lists solely in-frame clones and lacks some. The sample holds tens of thousands of clones; under 96% are singletons and the top ten take about 4.6%. Sequenced sample: PBMCs. The receptors stem from a woman aged 18-35 years in good health and CMV-seropositive. The CDR3 runs from the conserved cysteine through the conserved F or W. The D gene is left open where the match is weak. Only part of the rows carry a size: once, few, many, or a class if the clone is expanded.

TGTGCCAGCACCGTCGGACAGGGAGTTCAGCCCCAGCATTTT CASTVGQGVQPQHF 14 TRBV6-6 - TRBJ1-5 TRBD1
TGTGCCAGTAGTATAGTGCCCCCTCGGGGAAGCGGCTACACCTTC CASSIVPPRGSGYTF 15 TRBV19 once TRBJ1-2 -
TGTGCCAGTAGTATAAAGGGACAGGGTTCCAATGAGCAGTTCTTC CASSIKGQGSNEQFF 15 TRBV19 - TRBJ2-1 TRBD1
TGTGCCAGCAGCTCTCCGGGACAGGGGATAGATACGCAGTATTTT CASSSPGQGIDTQYF 15 TRBV5-6 - TRBJ2-3 TRBD1
TGTGCCAGCAGTGGGGCCACAGATACGCAGTATTTT CASSGATDTQYF 12 TRBV7-8 - TRBJ2-3 -
TGTGCCATCAGTGATCCGCAGGGGCCCTCTGGGGCCAACGTCCTGACTTTC CAISDPQGPSGANVLTF 17 TRBV10-3 - TRBJ2-6 -
TGTGCCAGCAGTCCCTCCTTAGGGGGGGCGGATACGCAGTATTTT CASSPSLGGADTQYF 15 TRBV28 - TRBJ2-3 -
TGTGCCAGCAGTTTAGGACACCCTGGCACTGAAGCTTTCTTT CASSLGHPGTEAFF 14 TRBV28 once TRBJ1-1 -
TGTGCCTGGTGCGTGAGGGGGTTCACCGGGGAGCTGTTTTTT CAWCVRGFTGELFF 14 TRBV30 - TRBJ2-2 -
TGCAGCGTTCCTCCGCGGATAACTAGCACAGATACGCAGTATTTT CSVPPRITSTDTQYF 15 TRBV29-1 - TRBJ2-3 -
TGTGCCAGTAGCCCCGCCGGGAAAGCGGGCTACGAGCAGTACTTC CASSPAGKAGYEQYF 15 TRBV19 - TRBJ2-7 -
TGCGCCAGCAGCCGGGGACAGGATCTCAACGAGCAGTACTTC CASSRGQDLNEQYF 14 TRBV5-1 once TRBJ2-7 TRBD1
TGTGCCAGCAGTTCCCTTTTAAGCGGCAATGAGCAGTTCTTC CASSSLLSGNEQFF 14 TRBV28 - TRBJ2-1 -
TGTGCCAGCAGCTTAGAAGGGACTACGTACTACAATGAGCAGTTCTTC CASSLEGTTYYNEQFF 16 TRBV7-2 - TRBJ2-1 TRBD2